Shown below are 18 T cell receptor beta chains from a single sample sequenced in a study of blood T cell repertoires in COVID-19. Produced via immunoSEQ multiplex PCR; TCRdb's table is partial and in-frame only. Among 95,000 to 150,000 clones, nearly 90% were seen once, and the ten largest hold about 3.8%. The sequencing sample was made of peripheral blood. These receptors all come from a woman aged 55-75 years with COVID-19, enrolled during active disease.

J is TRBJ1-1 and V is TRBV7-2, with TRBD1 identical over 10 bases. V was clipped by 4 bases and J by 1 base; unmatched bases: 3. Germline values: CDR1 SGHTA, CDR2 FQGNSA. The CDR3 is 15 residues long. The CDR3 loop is CASSWGTGENTEAFF. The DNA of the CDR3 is TGTGCCAGCAGCTGGGGGACAGGGGAGAACACTGAAGCTTTCTTT.

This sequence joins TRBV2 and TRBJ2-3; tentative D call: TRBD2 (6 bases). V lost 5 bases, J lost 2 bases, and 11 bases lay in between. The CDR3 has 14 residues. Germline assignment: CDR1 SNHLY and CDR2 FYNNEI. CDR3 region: CASSPRDFTDTQYF. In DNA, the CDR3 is TGTGCCAGCAGTCCCAGGGACTTCACAGATACGCAGTATTTT.

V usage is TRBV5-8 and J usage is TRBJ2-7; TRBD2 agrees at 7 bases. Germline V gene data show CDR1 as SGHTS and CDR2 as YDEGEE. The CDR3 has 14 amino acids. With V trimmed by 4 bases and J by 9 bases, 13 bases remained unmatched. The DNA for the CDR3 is TGTGCCAGCAGCGGGGGGGGATCGGTCATTGTGCAGTACTTC. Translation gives CASSGGGSVIVQYF.

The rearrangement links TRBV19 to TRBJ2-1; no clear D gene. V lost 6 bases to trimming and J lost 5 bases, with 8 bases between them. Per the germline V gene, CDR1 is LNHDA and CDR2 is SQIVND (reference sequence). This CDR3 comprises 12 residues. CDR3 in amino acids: CASRLDNNEQFF. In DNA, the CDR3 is TGTGCCAGTAGACTTGACAACAATGAGCAGTTCTTC. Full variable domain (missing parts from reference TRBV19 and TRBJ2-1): DGGITQSPKYLFRKEGQNVTLSCEQNLNHDAMYWYRQDPGQGLRLIYYSQIVNDFQKGDIAEGYSVSREKKESFPLTVTSAQKNPTAFYLCASRLDNNEQFFGPGTRLTVL.

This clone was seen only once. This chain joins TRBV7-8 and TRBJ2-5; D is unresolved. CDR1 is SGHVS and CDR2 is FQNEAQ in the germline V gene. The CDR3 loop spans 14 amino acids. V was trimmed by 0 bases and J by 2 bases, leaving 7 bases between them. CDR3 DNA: TGTGCCAGCAGCTTAGCCTTCTTACAAGAGACCCAGTACTTC. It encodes CASSLAFLQETQYF.

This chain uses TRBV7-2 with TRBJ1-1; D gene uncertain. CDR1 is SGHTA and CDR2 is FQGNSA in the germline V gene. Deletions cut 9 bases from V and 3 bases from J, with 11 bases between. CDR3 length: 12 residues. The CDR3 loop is CASSAADTEAFF. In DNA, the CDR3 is TGTGCCAGTTCCGCGGCAGACACTGAAGCTTTCTTT.

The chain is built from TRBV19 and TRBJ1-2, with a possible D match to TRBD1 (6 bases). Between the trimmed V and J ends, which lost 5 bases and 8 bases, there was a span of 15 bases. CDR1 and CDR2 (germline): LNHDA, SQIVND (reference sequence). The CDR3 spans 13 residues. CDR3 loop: CASSSSQGRGYTF. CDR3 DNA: TGTGCCAGTAGTTCTTCTCAGGGGCGAGGCTACACCTTC.

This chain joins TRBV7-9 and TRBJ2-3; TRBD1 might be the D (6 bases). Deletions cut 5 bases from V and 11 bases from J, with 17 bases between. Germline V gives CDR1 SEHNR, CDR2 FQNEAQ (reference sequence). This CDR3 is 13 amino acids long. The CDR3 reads CASSRRGWVMQYF. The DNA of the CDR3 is TGTGCCAGCAGCCGTAGGGGGTGGGTAATGCAGTATTTT.

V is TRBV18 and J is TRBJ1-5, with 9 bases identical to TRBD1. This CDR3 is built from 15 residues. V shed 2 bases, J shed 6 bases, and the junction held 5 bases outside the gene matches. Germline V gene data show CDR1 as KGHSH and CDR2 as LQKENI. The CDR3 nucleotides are TGTGCCAGCTCACCAGGACAGGGGTTTGGTCAGCCCCAGCATTTT. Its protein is CASSPGQGFGQPQHF.

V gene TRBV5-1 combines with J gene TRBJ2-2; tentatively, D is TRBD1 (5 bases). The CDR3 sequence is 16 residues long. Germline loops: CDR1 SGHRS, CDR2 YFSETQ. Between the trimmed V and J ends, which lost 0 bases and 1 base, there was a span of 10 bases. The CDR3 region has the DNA TGCGCCAGCAGCTTGGGACAGCCCTTGAACACCGGGGAGCTGTTTTTT. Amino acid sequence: CASSLGQPLNTGELFF.

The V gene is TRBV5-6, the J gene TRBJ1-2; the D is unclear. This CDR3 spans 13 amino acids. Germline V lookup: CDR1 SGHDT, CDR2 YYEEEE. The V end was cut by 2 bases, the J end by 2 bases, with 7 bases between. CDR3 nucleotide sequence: TGTGCCAGCAGCTTTACCCAGAACTATGGCTACACCTTC. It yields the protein CASSFTQNYGYTF.

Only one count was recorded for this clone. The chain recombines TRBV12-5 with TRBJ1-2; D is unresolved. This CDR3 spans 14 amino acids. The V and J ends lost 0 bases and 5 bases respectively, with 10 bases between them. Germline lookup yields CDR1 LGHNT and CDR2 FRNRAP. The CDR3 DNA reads TGTGCTAGTGGTTTGGTACGGGAAGGATATGGCTACACCTTC. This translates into CASGLVREGYGYTF.

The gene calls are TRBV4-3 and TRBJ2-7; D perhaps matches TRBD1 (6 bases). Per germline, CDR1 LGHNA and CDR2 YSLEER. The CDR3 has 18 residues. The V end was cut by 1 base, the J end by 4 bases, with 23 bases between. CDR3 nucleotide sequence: TGCGCCAGCAGCCAAGCGAGATGGAGAGAGACAGGAGATTACGAGCAGTACTTC. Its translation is CASSQARWRETGDYEQYF.

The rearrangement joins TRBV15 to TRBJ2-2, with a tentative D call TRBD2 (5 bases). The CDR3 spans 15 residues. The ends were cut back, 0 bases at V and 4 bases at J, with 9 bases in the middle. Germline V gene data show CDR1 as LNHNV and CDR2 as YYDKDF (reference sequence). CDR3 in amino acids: CATSRDLGATGELFF. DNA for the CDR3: TGTGCCACCAGCAGAGATCTGGGAGCCACCGGGGAGCTGTTTTTT.

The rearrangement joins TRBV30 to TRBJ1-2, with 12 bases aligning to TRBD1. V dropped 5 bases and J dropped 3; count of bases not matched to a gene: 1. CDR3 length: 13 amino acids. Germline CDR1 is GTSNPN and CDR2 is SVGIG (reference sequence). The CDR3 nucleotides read TGTGCCTGGGGGACAGGGGGCTACTATGGCTACACCTTC. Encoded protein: CAWGTGGYYGYTF.

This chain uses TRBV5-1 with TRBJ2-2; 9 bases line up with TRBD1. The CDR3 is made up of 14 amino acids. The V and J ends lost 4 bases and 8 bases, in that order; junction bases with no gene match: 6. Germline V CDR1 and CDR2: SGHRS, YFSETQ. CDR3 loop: CASSLQGARGELFF. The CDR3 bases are TGCGCCAGCAGCCTACAGGGGGCGCGTGGGGAGCTGTTTTTT.

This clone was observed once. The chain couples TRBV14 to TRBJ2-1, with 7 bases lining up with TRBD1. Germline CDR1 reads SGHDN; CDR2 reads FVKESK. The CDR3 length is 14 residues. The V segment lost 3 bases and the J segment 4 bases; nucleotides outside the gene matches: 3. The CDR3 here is CASSQKGAYNEQFF. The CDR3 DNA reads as TGTGCCAGCAGCCAGAAGGGGGCATACAATGAGCAGTTCTTC.

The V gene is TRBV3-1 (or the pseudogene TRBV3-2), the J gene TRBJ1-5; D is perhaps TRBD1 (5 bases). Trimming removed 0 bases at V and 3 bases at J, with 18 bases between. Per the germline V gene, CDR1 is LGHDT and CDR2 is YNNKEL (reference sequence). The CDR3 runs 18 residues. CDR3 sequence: CASSQDFPGQGNNQPQHF. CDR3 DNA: TGTGCCAGCAGCCAAGATTTCCCCGGCCAGGGTAACAATCAGCCCCAGCATTTT.